This TCR beta chain emerged from a study of T cells after yellow fever vaccination. The V and J ends lost 4 bases and 6 bases respectively, with 14 bases between them. The CDR3 totals 14 residues. The germline CDR1 and CDR2 sequences are MNHEY and SVGAGI. This clonotype appeared a few times. TCRdb ran MiXCR on the 5' RACE reads and lists one entry per CDR3 protein. The sample holds 340,000 or so distinct CDR3 sequences, under 15% seen once. This receptor was identified in a young man who received the YFV17D yellow fever vaccine. The V and J genes are TRBV6-5 and TRBJ2-3; tentatively, D is TRBD1 (7 bases). Sample: CD4+ T cells sorted from PBMCs, taken 15 days after the yellow fever booster vaccination. The CDR3 sequence: CASSSSGGKDTQYF. CDR3 bases: TGTGCCAGCAGTTCATCAGGGGGGAAGGATACGCAGTATTTT.